These 9 T cell receptor beta chains came from one sample sequenced in a study of cytomegalovirus exposure and HLA in healthy donors. Amplification used 60 Vbeta primers and 13 Jbeta primers. Measured with immunoSEQ multiplex PCR; TCRdb has only the in-frame clones, and not every one. This table has about 100,000 clones, roughly three quarters appearing once. The source material was PBMCs. The receptors shown here come from a male donor in good health and CMV-seropositive.

This chain joins TRBV28 and TRBJ1-2; 11 positions match TRBD1. This CDR3 has 16 amino acids. CDR1 MDHEN and CDR2 SYDVKM come from the germline V gene. V lost 7 bases, J lost 4 bases, and 11 bases stayed unmatched. The CDR3 bases are TGTGCCAGCAACGCCCCACGGACAGGGGGCTTCTATGGCTACACCTTC. This gives the protein CASNAPRTGGFYGYTF.

The chain has TRBV6-1 and TRBJ1-2; unclear D gene. Between the trimmed V and J ends, which lost 5 bases and 1 base, there was a span of 8 bases. Germline values: CDR1 MNHNS, CDR2 SASEGT. The CDR3 has 13 amino acids. The CDR3 region is CASSLLDNYGYTF. CDR3 in DNA: TGTGCCAGCAGTCTATTAGATAACTATGGCTACACCTTC.

This clone has a single count. This rearrangement joins TRBV29-1 to TRBJ2-1; D is perhaps TRBD2 (5 bases). Germline CDR1 and CDR2: SQVTM and ANQGSEA. Trimming removed 5 bases from V and 7 bases from J, with 18 bases in between. The CDR3 covers 14 residues. The CDR3 coding sequence is TGCAGCGTTAAGGAGGACCGGGTGGGTAATGAGCAGTTCTTC. Translated, it gives CSVKEDRVGNEQFF.

This clone was detected a few times. This chain uses TRBV11-2 with TRBJ1-1; D is possibly TRBD1 (5 bases). Germline V gene data show CDR1 as SGHAT and CDR2 as FQNNGV. CDR3 length: 13 amino acids. Trimming cost V 0 bases and J 11 bases, with 13 bases left between them. The CDR3 region is CASSLEGPSRAFF. The CDR3 bases are TGTGCCAGCAGCTTAGAGGGGCCGAGTAGGGCTTTCTTT.

The V call is TRBV4-3, the J call TRBJ2-3; 11 bases align to TRBD2. V shed 1 base, J shed 6 bases, and the junction held 6 bases outside the gene matches. This CDR3 has 16 amino acids. Germline V gene sequence: CDR1 LGHNA, CDR2 YSLEER. The CDR3 region has the DNA TGCGCCAGCAGCCAAGGACTAGCGGGGTCCGGGGATACGCAGTATTTT. This translates into CASSQGLAGSGDTQYF.

The chain combines TRBV19 with TRBJ2-7; D perhaps matches TRBD1 (6 bases). Germline CDR1 LNHDA, CDR2 SQIVND (reference sequence). The CDR3 sequence is 14 residues long. The V end was cut by 4 bases, the J end by 5 bases, with 15 bases between. The CDR3 DNA is TGTGCCAGTAGTACCAGGGGAATCGCCCACGAGCAGTACTTC. Translating gives CASSTRGIAHEQYF.

The count of this clone is one. The sample has other DNA sequences that encode this CDR3 too. The chain combines TRBV28 with TRBJ1-2; TRBD1 matches at 7 bases. Germline CDR1 MDHEN, CDR2 SYDVKM. J gave up 2 bases and V 6 bases, and 0 bases lay outside the gene matches. The CDR3 extends over 12 amino acids. The CDR3, as DNA: TGTGCCAGCAGCAGGGGGAACTATGGCTACACCTTC. Its protein product is CASSRGNYGYTF.

This clone occurred a few times. The chain carries TRBV6-6 and TRBJ1-1, with 7 nucleotides matching TRBD1. Germline V CDR1 and CDR2: MNHNY, SVGAGI (reference sequence). The CDR3 covers 13 residues. V was pared by 6 bases and J by 7 bases, with 8 bases of the junction left unmatched. The CDR3 is CASSPRQGGEAFF. CDR3 nucleotide sequence: TGTGCCAGCAGCCCCCGACAGGGTGGTGAAGCTTTCTTT.

This clone was detected only a few times. The chain carries TRBV5-8 and TRBJ1-1; D is undetermined. Germline V gene sequence: CDR1 SGHTS, CDR2 YDEGEE. Trimming left V 0 bases short and J 1 base short, with 7 bases between. There are 14 residues in the CDR3. CDR3 amino acids: CASSLGVANTEAFF. The DNA for the CDR3 is TGTGCCAGCAGCTTGGGGGTAGCGAACACTGAAGCTTTCTTT.